The entry that follows covers one T cell receptor (beta chain) sequence. Its antigen remains unidentified. The sample originates from a study of shared clonotypes between healthy human individuals. Study-wide background: Every donor yielded three CD4 naive, three CD4 memory, two CD8 naive and one CD8 memory plate. Study results and limitations: It was observed that roughly 5.5% of naive CD4 clonotypes were shared across a few donors.

Adults of Caucasian background living in Nashville, Tennessee made up all donors. Repertoires were generated with immunoSEQ multiplex PCR, while TCRdb's copy carries only in-frame clones and drops some. The sample has roughly 700,000 clones; approximately 74% are singletons. The CDR3 loop spans 13 amino acids. From germline, CDR1 is LNHDA and CDR2 SQIVND (reference sequence). The V end was cut by 9 bases, the J end by 2 bases, with 11 bases between. Sequencing was carried out using memory CD4+ T cells sorted from blood. The subset was: CD45RA-negative fraction. The chain recombines TRBV19 with TRBJ1-3; TRBD1 is a possible D gene (6 bases). The clonotype comes from a woman in her 30s in good health. The CDR3 sequence: CASQTGAGNTIYF. The CDR3 DNA sequence: TGTGCCAGCCAGACAGGCGCTGGAAACACCATATATTTT.